One sample yielded the 27 T cell receptor beta chains listed below, sequenced in a study of T-cell memory formation after mild COVID-19. Each CDR3 protein gets one entry after TCRdb re-called the 5' RACE reads with MiXCR. The sample lists under 200,000 distinct CDR3 sequences; 10% to 15% were seen once. Source material: PBMCs or a T cell subset sorted from them (not recorded which). The origin of the receptors is a man aged 18 to 30 who had mild COVID-19 (a few samples of this study predate the infection). Cell type and time point are not known.

This chain uses TRBV7-2 with TRBJ1-1; D remains ambiguous. Germline V lookup: CDR1 SGHTA, CDR2 FQGNSA. Trimming took 5 bases from V and 5 from J, leaving 15 bases between them. The CDR3 runs 14 residues. CDR3 in amino acids: CASSPRLSGTEAFF. The CDR3 DNA is TGTGCCAGCAGCCCCAGACTTAGTGGGACTGAAGCTTTCTTT.

The rearrangement joins TRBV2 to TRBJ2-2; 12 bases are shared with TRBD2. J lost 5 bases, V lost 5 bases, and 9 bases had no gene match. This CDR3 has 17 residues. Looked up from germline, CDR1 is SNHLY and CDR2 is FYNNEI. The CDR3 region is CASSSTSGGPGTGELFF. For the CDR3, the DNA is TGTGCCAGCAGTTCGACTAGCGGGGGTCCGGGGACCGGGGAGCTGTTTTTT.

This clonotype was counted a few times. The J gene is TRBJ1-2, the V gene TRBV5-6, with 7 bases aligning to TRBD1. Germline V gene sequence: CDR1 SGHDT, CDR2 YYEEEE. V gave up 0 bases and J gave up 8 bases; unmatched junction bases: 10. The CDR3 is 15 residues long. CDR3 region: CASSLARGGSKGYTF. CDR3 bases: TGTGCCAGCAGCTTGGCCAGGGGGGGTAGTAAGGGCTACACCTTC.

The chain is built from TRBV7-7 and TRBJ2-5, with 7 nucleotides matching TRBD2. The CDR3 length is 14 residues. Germline CDR1 reads SSHAT; CDR2 reads FNYEAQ (reference sequence). The V gene end was trimmed by 5 bases and the J gene end by 2 bases; junction bases not matched to a gene: 5. The CDR3 sequence is CASSQNGRQETQYF. CDR3 bases: TGTGCCAGCAGCCAAAACGGGAGGCAAGAGACCCAGTACTTC. Drawing the rest from reference TRBV7-7 and TRBJ2-5, the complete variable domain is GAGVSQSPRYKVTKRGQDVTLRCDPISSHATLYWYQQALGQGPEFLTYFNYEAQPDKSGLPSDRFSAERPEGSISTLTIQRTEQRDSAMYRCASSQNGRQETQYFGPGTRLLVL.

In its sample, this clonotype was seen a few times. The chain uses TRBV7-2 and TRBJ1-1; D ambiguous. The ends were cut back, 8 bases at V and 5 bases at J, with 18 bases in the middle. This CDR3 region has 14 residues. Germline loops: CDR1 SGHTA, CDR2 FQGNSA. CDR3 in DNA: TGTGCCAGCTTGCTGGGAGGCGGGAGGACTGAAGCTTTCTTT. Translated: CASLLGGGRTEAFF.

DNA of the CDR3: TGTGCCAGCAGCGACAGGAATCAGTACTTC. Protein: CASSDRNQYF. This chain joins TRBV6-2 or TRBV6-3 and TRBJ2-7, with D perhaps TRBD1 (6 bases). The CDR3 contains 10 residues. V dropped 6 bases and J dropped 10 bases, with 10 bases sitting between them. Germline CDR1 reads MNHEY; CDR2 reads SVGEGT.

V gene TRBV7-2 combines with J gene TRBJ1-5; possibly TRBD1 for D (5 bases). The CDR3 sequence is 14 residues long. The germline V gene has CDR1 SGHTA and CDR2 FQGNSA. Trimming removed 5 bases at V and 5 bases at J, with 13 bases between. CDR3 nucleotides: TGTGCCAGCAGCGCAGGGTTAGGGTATCAGCCCCAGCATTTT. Translating gives CASSAGLGYQPQHF.

The rearrangement uses TRBV10-3 and TRBJ2-5; 10 nucleotides agree with TRBD2. The germline V gene encodes CDR1 ENHRY and CDR2 SYGVKD. V trimming: 2 bases; J trimming: 5 bases; junction bases outside the gene matches: 14. The length of the CDR3 is 18 residues. For the CDR3, the DNA is TGTGCCATCAGTGAGATGGGGCCCAGCGGGGGGGCCGGGGAGACCCAGTACTTC. Protein sequence: CAISEMGPSGGAGETQYF.

The rearrangement links TRBV5-1 to TRBJ1-3; weak D call: TRBD1 (5 bases). Germline CDR1 and CDR2: SGHRS and YFSETQ. Trimming stripped 5 bases from V and 2 bases from J, with 11 bases between. The CDR3 is 14 amino acids. The CDR3: CASRPPGPGNTIYF. The CDR3 nucleotides read TGCGCCAGCAGACCCCCGGGACCTGGAAACACCATATATTTT. Drawing the rest from reference TRBV5-1 and TRBJ1-3, the complete variable domain is KAGVTQTPRYLIKTRGQQVTLSCSPISGHRSVSWYQQTPGQGLQFLFEYFSETQRNKGNFPGRFSGRQFSNSRSEMNVSTLELGDSALYLCASRPPGPGNTIYFGEGSWLTVV.

The V call is TRBV20-1, the J call TRBJ1-2, with TRBD1 matching 7 bases. The germline V gene encodes CDR1 DFQATT and CDR2 SNEGSKA (reference sequence). V was clipped by 3 bases and J by 5 bases; unmatched bases: 0. The length of the CDR3 is 11 residues. The CDR3 region is CSARTGYGYTF. The CDR3 nucleotides read TGCAGTGCTAGGACAGGGTATGGCTACACCTTC.

In DNA, the CDR3 is TGTGCCAGCAGCCAAAAACGGGGAGCGTGGGAGCAGTTCTTC. It encodes CASSQKRGAWEQFF. The J gene is TRBJ2-1, the V gene TRBV3-1, with D tentatively TRBD2 (5 bases). The CDR3 sequence is 14 residues long. Trimming took 2 bases from V and 10 from J, leaving 15 bases between them. Germline-derived CDR1 and CDR2 are LGHDT and YNNKEL (reference sequence).

This clonotype was detected ten times or more. V and J are TRBV5-1 and TRBJ2-5; 12 bases are a match to TRBD2. CDR3 length equals 14 residues. V gave up 6 bases and J gave up 3 bases; unmatched junction bases: 3. Germline values: CDR1 SGHRS, CDR2 YFSETQ. In DNA form, the CDR3 reads TGCGCCAGCACCAGGACTAGCGGGAAAGAGACCCAGTACTTC. Its protein is CASTRTSGKETQYF. Full variable domain (rest looked up from reference TRBV5-1 and TRBJ2-5): KAGVTQTPRYLIKTRGQQVTLSCSPISGHRSVSWYQQTPGQGLQFLFEYFSETQRNKGNFPGRFSGRQFSNSRSEMNVSTLELGDSALYLCASTRTSGKETQYFGPGTRLLVL.

The chain carries TRBV28 and TRBJ2-3; D is perhaps TRBD2 (5 bases). V was cut by 6 bases and J by 6 bases, with 22 bases left in between. Germline CDR1 MDHEN, CDR2 SYDVKM. This CDR3 comprises 16 residues. The CDR3 sequence: CASSSPLAPPGDTQYF. CDR3 in DNA: TGTGCCAGCAGCTCCCCCCTAGCTCCACCCGGTGATACGCAGTATTTT.

This clonotype was detected only a few times. This chain links TRBV16 with TRBJ1-1; D gene unclear. Germline V gives CDR1 KGHSY, CDR2 FQNENV. CDR3 length equals 12 residues. With 4 bases removed from V and 1 base from J, the gap between germline ends came to 4 bases. The CDR3 DNA reads TGTGCCAGCAGCCGCTCGAACACTGAAGCTTTCTTT. Translating it yields CASSRSNTEAFF.

This clonotype was counted a few times. This chain links TRBV6-1 with TRBJ2-2, with 8 positions matching TRBD1. J was trimmed by 5 bases and V by 8 bases; bases with no gene match: 7. The CDR3 is 14 amino acids. Germline V CDR1 and CDR2: MNHNS, SASEGT. In nucleotides, the CDR3 is TGTGCCAGCGCCGGGACAGGAATGACCGGGGAGCTGTTTTTT. Its translation: CASAGTGMTGELFF.

The chain carries TRBV7-2 and TRBJ2-3; D not resolved. Germline loops: CDR1 SGHTA, CDR2 FQGNSA. V lost 3 bases and J 3 bases, leaving 10 bases between the germline ends. The CDR3 is 14 residues long. CDR3 sequence reads: CASSFYTVTDTQYF. The DNA for the CDR3 is TGTGCCAGCAGCTTTTACACGGTTACAGATACGCAGTATTTT.

This clonotype came up a few times. V usage is TRBV7-9 and J usage is TRBJ2-2; D is ambiguous. This CDR3 is built from 14 residues. CDR1 and CDR2 from the germline V gene are SEHNR and FQNEAQ (reference sequence). V gave up 0 bases and J gave up 7 bases, with 9 bases separating them. In DNA form, the CDR3 reads TGTGCCAGCAGCTTAGCGTGGTCGTACGGGGAGCTGTTTTTT. This translates into CASSLAWSYGELFF.

The V call is TRBV5-1, the J call TRBJ1-5; perhaps TRBD1 as D (6 bases). This CDR3 contains 15 residues. Germline CDR1 and CDR2: SGHRS and YFSETQ. V lost 7 bases, J lost 1 base, and 15 bases lay in between. Written as DNA, the CDR3 is TGCGCCAGCCGACAGGACGGGGGAAGCAATCAGCCCCAGCATTTT. Amino acid sequence: CASRQDGGSNQPQHF.

The chain uses TRBV7-2 and TRBJ2-7; TRBD1 matches 7 bases. The CDR3 sequence is 14 residues long. The germline CDR1 and CDR2 sequences are SGHTA and FQGNSA. With V trimmed by 2 bases and J by 4 bases, 5 bases remained unmatched. CDR3 region: CASSLNRGGYEQYF. CDR3 DNA sequence: TGTGCCAGCAGCTTAAACAGGGGCGGGTACGAGCAGTACTTC.

This clonotype was detected only a few times. The gene calls are TRBV20-1 and TRBJ2-3, with TRBD1 identical over 8 bases. The CDR3 is 14 residues long. CDR1 and CDR2 (germline): DFQATT, SNEGSKA (reference sequence). V was pared by 0 bases and J by 6 bases, with 5 bases of the junction left unmatched. CDR3 loop: CSARDGQGADTQYF. The DNA for the CDR3 is TGCAGTGCTAGAGATGGGCAGGGGGCTGATACGCAGTATTTT.

This clonotype appeared a few times. The chain combines TRBV5-7 with TRBJ2-7; D possibly corresponds to TRBD2 (5 bases). TRBV5-7 is placed among ORFs of uncertain function. CDR3 size: 13 residues. V shed 7 bases and J shed 3 bases, with 14 bases lying between them. The CDR3 region is CASVIPGCYEQYV. Here the CDR3 DNA reads TGTGCCAGCGTGATCCCGGGATGCTACGAGCAGTACGTC.

The J gene is TRBJ2-4, the V gene TRBV20-1; D gene unclear. Trimming took off 5 bases at V and 1 base at J, with 9 bases between the two ends. The CDR3 covers 13 residues. Germline loops: CDR1 DFQATT, CDR2 SNEGSKA (reference sequence). The CDR3 is CSAPYLAKNIQYF. The CDR3 DNA is TGCAGTGCTCCATATCTTGCCAAAAACATTCAGTACTTC.

The chain has TRBV10-3 and TRBJ2-5; TRBD1 matches 7 bases. The CDR3 has 12 amino acids. The germline V gene has CDR1 ENHRY and CDR2 SYGVKD. With V trimmed by 6 bases and J by 3 bases, 1 base remained unmatched. CDR3 sequence reads: CAIRGTEETQYF. In nucleotides, the CDR3 is TGTGCCATCAGGGGGACAGAAGAGACCCAGTACTTC.

This clonotype occurred a few times. The V call is TRBV27, the J call TRBJ1-6, with 7 nucleotides matching TRBD1. This CDR3 is 16 amino acids long. The J segment lost 7 bases and the V segment lost 3 bases, leaving 9 bases of the junction unmatched. From germline, CDR1 is MNHEY and CDR2 SMNVEV (reference sequence). The CDR3 region is CASSLSSGGGNSPLHF. The CDR3 DNA is TGTGCCAGCAGTTTGTCGTCAGGGGGAGGAAATTCACCCCTCCACTTT.

CDR3 amino acids: CASSLDIQNYGYTF. In DNA, the CDR3 is TGCGCCAGCAGCTTGGACATTCAGAACTATGGCTACACCTTC. The V call is TRBV5-1, the J call TRBJ1-2; D is undetermined. This CDR3 is built from 14 residues. Germline-derived CDR1 and CDR2 are SGHRS and YFSETQ. V dropped 0 bases and J dropped 2 bases, with 8 bases sitting between them.

The chain couples TRBV30 to TRBJ2-5, with 7 bases fitting TRBD1. Germline V gene data show CDR1 as GTSNPN and CDR2 as SVGIG (reference sequence). This CDR3 is built from 15 residues. The junction had 12 bases not matched to a gene; V was cut back by 3 bases and J by 5 bases. CDR3 nucleotide sequence: TGTGCCTGGAGGAAGACACAGGGGCCCTGGGAGACCCAGTACTTC. This translates into CAWRKTQGPWETQYF.

J is TRBJ2-1 and V is TRBV10-3; the D gene could be TRBD1 or TRBD2 (5 bases each). The J call may not be correct, given that the DNA end is closer to TRBJ2-7. The CDR3 covers 14 residues. Per the germline V gene, CDR1 is ENHRY and CDR2 is SYGVKD. This CDR3 is CAISESSGSYEQYF. CDR3 DNA: TGTGCCATCAGTGAGTCCTCAGGGAGCTACGAGCAGTACTTC.